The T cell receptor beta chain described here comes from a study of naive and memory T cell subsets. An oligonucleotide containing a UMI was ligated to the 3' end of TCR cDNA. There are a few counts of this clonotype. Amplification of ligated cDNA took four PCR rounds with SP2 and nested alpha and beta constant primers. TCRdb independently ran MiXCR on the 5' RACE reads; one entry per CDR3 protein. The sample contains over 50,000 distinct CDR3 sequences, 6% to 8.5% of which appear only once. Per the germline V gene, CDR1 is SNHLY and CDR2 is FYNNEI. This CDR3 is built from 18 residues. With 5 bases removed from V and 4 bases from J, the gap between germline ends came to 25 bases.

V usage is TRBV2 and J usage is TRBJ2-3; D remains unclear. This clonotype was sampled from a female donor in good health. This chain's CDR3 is CASSKFAQNRKGPDTQYF. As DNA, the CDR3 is TGTGCCAGCAGTAAGTTTGCGCAGAACCGGAAAGGGCCAGATACGCAGTATTTT.